The rows below give T cell receptor beta chains drawn from one sample of a study of T cell responses to AZD1222 COVID-19 vaccine. This table comes from immunoSEQ multiplex PCR, and its TCRdb copy is limited to in-frame clones, with some not included. The data show fewer than 200,000 clones, about nine tenths seen once. Sequencing was performed on peripheral blood, taken 28 days after the second dose of the MenACWY control vaccine. The receptors stem from an adult who received the MenACWY meningococcal vaccine as a control. Each CDR3 is given with its conserved first and last residue. Each record gives: J gene, D gene, clone size, V gene, CDR3 protein, CDR3 DNA. The D gene is left open where the match is weak. Part of the rows lack a size; the others show once, few, many or a class for expanded clones.

TRBJ1-2	-	-	TRBV28	CASSRFGGYTF	TGTGCCAGCAGCAGGTTCGGGGGCTACACCTTC
TRBJ1-1	-	-	TRBV12-3/TRBV12-4	CASSGGENTEAFF	TGTGCCAGCAGTGGGGGGGAGAACACTGAAGCTTTCTTT
TRBJ2-1	TRBD1	-	TRBV10-2	CATTQGTGWSNEQFF	TGCGCCACCACCCAGGGGACAGGGTGGTCCAATGAGCAGTTCTTC
TRBJ2-2	TRBD1	-	TRBV28	CASSLGQPAVPGELFF	TGTGCCAGCAGTCTGGGACAGCCTGCTGTCCCCGGGGAGCTGTTTTTT
TRBJ2-2	TRBD2	-	TRBV7-2	CASSHPWAGANTGELFF	TGTGCCAGCAGCCACCCCTGGGCGGGAGCGAACACCGGGGAGCTGTTTTTT
TRBJ1-1	TRBD1	-	TRBV9	CASSVDVTGPTEAFF	TGTGCCAGCAGCGTAGATGTGACAGGGCCTACTGAAGCTTTCTTT
TRBJ1-6	-	once	TRBV5-6	CASSLGRNNSPLHF	TGTGCCAGCAGCCTGGGGAGGAATAATTCACCCCTCCACTTT
TRBJ2-7	TRBD2	-	TRBV7-9	CASSPRAGVSYEQYF	TGTGCCAGCAGTCCCCGAGCGGGAGTTAGCTACGAGCAGTACTTC
TRBJ2-5	-	-	TRBV7-3	CASSSGLSGEETQYF	TGTGCCAGCAGCTCGGGACTCTCCGGAGAGGAGACCCAGTACTTC
TRBJ2-3	TRBD2	few	TRBV4-2	CASSQDRTSGIDTQYF	TGTGCCAGCAGCCAAGATAGGACTAGCGGGATAGATACGCAGTATTTT
TRBJ1-4	TRBD1	-	TRBV7-2	CASSQGGTREKLFF	TGTGCCAGCAGCCAGGGGGGTACCCGGGAAAAACTGTTTTTT
TRBJ1-5	TRBD1	-	TRBV9	CASSVDGTAYQPQHF	TGTGCCAGCAGCGTAGACGGGACAGCTTATCAGCCCCAGCATTTT
TRBJ1-2	-	-	TRBV11-2	CASSLGPGNNYGYTF	TGTGCCAGCAGCTTGGGGCCAGGGAATAACTATGGCTACACCTTC
TRBJ2-7	-	-	TRBV20-1	CSARPTSLANF	TGCAGTGCTAGGCCCACTAGTCTTGCGAACTTC
TRBJ2-7	TRBD2	few	TRBV2	CASRRITASGREQYF	TGTGCCAGCAGACGGATAACGGCTAGCGGGCGCGAGCAGTACTTC
TRBJ1-1	-	-	TRBV18	CASSPLFENTEAFF	TGTGCCAGCTCACCCTTATTTGAGAACACTGAAGCTTTCTTT
TRBJ1-5	TRBD1	-	TRBV5-4	CASSGRQGINQPQHF	TGTGCCAGCAGCGGGAGACAGGGGATCAATCAGCCCCAGCATTTT
TRBJ2-7	-	-	TRBV30	CAWSVGRIYEQYF	TGTGCCTGGAGTGTGGGACGGATCTACGAGCAGTACTTC
TRBJ1-5	-	-	TRBV5-5	CASSFNGREPYQPQHF	TGTGCCAGCAGCTTCAACGGAAGGGAGCCTTATCAGCCCCAGCATTTT
TRBJ2-7	TRBD2	-	TRBV28	CASSSGLAVTYEQYF	TGTGCCAGCAGCTCTGGACTAGCGGTAACCTACGAGCAGTACTTC